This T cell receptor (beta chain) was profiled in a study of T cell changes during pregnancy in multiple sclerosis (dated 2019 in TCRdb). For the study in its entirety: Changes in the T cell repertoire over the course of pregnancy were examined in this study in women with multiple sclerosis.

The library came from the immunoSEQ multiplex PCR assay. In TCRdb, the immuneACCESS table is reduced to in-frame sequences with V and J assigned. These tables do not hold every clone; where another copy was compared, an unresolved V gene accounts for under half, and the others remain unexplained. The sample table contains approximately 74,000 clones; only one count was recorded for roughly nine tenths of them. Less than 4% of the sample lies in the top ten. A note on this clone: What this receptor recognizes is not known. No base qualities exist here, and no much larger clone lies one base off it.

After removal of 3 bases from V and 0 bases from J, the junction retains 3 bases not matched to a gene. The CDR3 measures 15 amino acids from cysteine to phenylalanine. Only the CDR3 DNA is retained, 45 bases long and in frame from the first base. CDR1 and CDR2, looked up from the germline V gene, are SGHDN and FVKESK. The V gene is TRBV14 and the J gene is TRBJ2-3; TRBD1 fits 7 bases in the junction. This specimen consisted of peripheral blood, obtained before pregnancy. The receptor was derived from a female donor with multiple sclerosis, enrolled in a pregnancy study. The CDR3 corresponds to CASSHPGQSTDTQYF. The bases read TGTGCCAGCAGCCACCCGGGACAGAGCACAGATACGCAGTATTTT.